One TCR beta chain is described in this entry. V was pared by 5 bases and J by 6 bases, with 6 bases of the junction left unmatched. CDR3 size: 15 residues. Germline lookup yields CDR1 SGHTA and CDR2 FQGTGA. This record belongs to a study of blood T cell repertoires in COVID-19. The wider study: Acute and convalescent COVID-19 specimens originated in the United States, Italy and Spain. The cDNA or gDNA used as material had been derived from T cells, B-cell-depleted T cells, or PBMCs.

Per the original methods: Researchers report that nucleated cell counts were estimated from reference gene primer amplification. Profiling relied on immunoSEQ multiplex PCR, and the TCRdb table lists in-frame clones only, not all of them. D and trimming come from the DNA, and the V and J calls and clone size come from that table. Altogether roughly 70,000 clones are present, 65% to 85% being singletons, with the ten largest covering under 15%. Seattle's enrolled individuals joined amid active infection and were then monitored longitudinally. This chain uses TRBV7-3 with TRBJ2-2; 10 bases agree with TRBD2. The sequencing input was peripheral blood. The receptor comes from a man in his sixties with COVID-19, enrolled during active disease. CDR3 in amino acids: CASSRTSGISGELFF. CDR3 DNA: TGTGCCAGCAGCCGAACTAGCGGGATATCCGGGGAGCTGTTTTTT.